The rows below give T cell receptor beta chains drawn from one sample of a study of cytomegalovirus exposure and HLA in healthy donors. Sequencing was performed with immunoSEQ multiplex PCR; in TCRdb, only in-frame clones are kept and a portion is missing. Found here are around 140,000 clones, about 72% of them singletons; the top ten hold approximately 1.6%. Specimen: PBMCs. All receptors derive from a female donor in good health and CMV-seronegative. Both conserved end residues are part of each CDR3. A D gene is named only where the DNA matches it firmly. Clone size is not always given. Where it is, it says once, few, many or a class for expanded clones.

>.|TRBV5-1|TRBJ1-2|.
TGCGCCAGCAGCTCCCGGGGGAACTATGGCTACACCTTC
CASSSRGNYGYTF
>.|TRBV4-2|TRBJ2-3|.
TGTGCCAGCAGCCACAGCGGAGGGCGCCCAGATACGCAGTATTTT
CASSHSGGRPDTQYF
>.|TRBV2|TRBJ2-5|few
TGTGCCAGCAGTGACGAGAAGCGGACCCAGTACTTC
CASSDEKRTQYF
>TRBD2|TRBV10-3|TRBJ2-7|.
TGTGCCATCAGTGAGCCGGGCGGGGGGGCCTACGAGCAGTACTTC
CAISEPGGGAYEQYF
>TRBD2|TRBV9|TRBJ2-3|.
TGTGCCAGCAGCGTAGGCGGGGGGAGCACAGATACGCAGTATTTT
CASSVGGGSTDTQYF
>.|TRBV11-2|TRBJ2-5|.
TGTGCCAGCAGCTTACGCAGGAGGGAGACCCAGTACTTC
CASSLRRRETQYF
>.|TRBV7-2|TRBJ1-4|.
TGTGCCAGCAGCTTAGGCGGGGGGAATGAAAAACTGTTTTTT
CASSLGGGNEKLFF
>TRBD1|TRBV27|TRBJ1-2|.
TGTGCCAGCAGTTCTACAGGGGAGAGGGGTGGCTACACCTTC
CASSSTGERGGYTF
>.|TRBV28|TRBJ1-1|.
TGTGCCAGCACGGTGAACACTGAAGCTTTCTTT
CASTVNTEAFF
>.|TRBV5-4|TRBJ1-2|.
TGTGCCAGCAGCGCCACTCGGGAAGTCTATGGCTACACCTTC
CASSATREVYGYTF
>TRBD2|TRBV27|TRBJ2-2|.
TGTGCCAGCAGTTTATCACCCGGGACTAGCAACACCGGGGAGCTGTTTTTT
CASSLSPGTSNTGELFF
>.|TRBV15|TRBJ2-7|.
TGTGCCACCAGCAGAGATTTCAACTACGAGCAGTACTTC
CATSRDFNYEQYF
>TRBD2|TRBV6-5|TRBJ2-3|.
TGTGCCAGCAGTTACTCCGGGACTAGGAGAGATACGCAGTATTTT
CASSYSGTRRDTQYF
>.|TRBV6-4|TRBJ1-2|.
TGTGCCTCACTCCCTCAAGCAGGGTCCTATGGCTACACCTTC
CASLPQAGSYGYTF
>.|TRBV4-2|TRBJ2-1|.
TGTGCCAGCAGCAAATCGGGAGACCCCTACAATGAGCAGTTCTTC
CASSKSGDPYNEQFF
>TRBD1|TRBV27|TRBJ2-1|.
TGTGCCAGCGGGGGTTCCGGGACAGGGGAGAATGAGCAGTTCTTC
CASGGSGTGENEQFF
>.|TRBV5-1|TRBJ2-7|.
TGCGCCAGCAGCTTCGGGACAATTCCTGGCGAGCAGTACTTC
CASSFGTIPGEQYF
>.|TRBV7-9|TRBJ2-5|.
TGTGCCAGCAGCTTAGGCAGGGGCATAGGGGAGACCCAGTACTTC
CASSLGRGIGETQYF
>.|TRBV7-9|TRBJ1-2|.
TGTGCCAGCTCCACCTCTACGACATACTATGGCTACACCTTC
CASSTSTTYYGYTF
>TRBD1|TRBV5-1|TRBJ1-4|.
TGCGCCAGCAGCTTTAATTCACAGGGGACGGGTGAAAAACTGTTTTTT
CASSFNSQGTGEKLFF
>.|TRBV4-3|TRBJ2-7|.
TGCGCCAGCAGCCAAGATCTTACCCTGAGCTCCTACGAGCAGTACTTC
CASSQDLTLSSYEQYF
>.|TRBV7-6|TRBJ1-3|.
TGTGCCAGCAGCTTAAGTACAGGGCCCCCCTCTGGAAACACCATATATTTT
CASSLSTGPPSGNTIYF
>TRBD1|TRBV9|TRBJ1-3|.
TGTGCCAGCAGCGACAGGGGGTCAGGAAACACCATATATTTT
CASSDRGSGNTIYF
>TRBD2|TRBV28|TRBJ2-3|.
TGTGCCAGCAGTTCGGTTAGCGGGAGGTCCTCAGATACGCAGTATTTT
CASSSVSGRSSDTQYF
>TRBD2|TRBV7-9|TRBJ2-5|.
TGTGCCAGCAGCCATATAGCGGGAAAACAAGAGACCCAGTACTTC
CASSHIAGKQETQYF
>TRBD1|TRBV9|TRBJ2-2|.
TGTGCCAGCAGCCAGGGGGTTAGAAACACCGGGGAGCTGTTTTTT
CASSQGVRNTGELFF
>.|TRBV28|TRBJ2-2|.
TGTGCCAGCAGTTACCAGGGGAACACCGGGGAGCTGTTTTTT
CASSYQGNTGELFF
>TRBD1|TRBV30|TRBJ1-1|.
TGTGCCTGGAGTGTACGAGGGGGCCCGAACACTGAAGCTTTCTTT
CAWSVRGGPNTEAFF
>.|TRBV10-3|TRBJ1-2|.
TGTGCCATCAGTGAGTCGCTTTTGGACAGTCCTAACTATGGCTACACCTTC
CAISESLLDSPNYGYTF
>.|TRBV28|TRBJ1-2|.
TGTGCCAGCAGCTCAGCTAGACGTCGAGGCAACTATGGCTACACCTTC
CASSSARRRGNYGYTF
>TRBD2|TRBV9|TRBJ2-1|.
TGTGCCAGCAGCTTGAGGAGCGGGAGAGAAGAGCAGTTCTTC
CASSLRSGREEQFF
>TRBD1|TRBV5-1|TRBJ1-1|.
TGCGCCAGCAGCACGTTTCAGACAGGGGTCACTGAAGCTTTCTTT
CASSTFQTGVTEAFF
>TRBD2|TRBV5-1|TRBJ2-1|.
TGCGCCAGCAGCTCTCGACCCGGGACTAGCGGGACGCATGAGCAGTTCTTC
CASSSRPGTSGTHEQFF
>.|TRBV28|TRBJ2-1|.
TGTGCCAGCAGTCGGCAGGGATTGGATGAGCAGTTCTTC
CASSRQGLDEQFF
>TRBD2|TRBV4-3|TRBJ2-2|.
TGCGCCAGCAGCCGCCTAGCGGGGGAACACACCGGGGAGCTGTTTTTT
CASSRLAGEHTGELFF
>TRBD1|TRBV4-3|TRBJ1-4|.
TGCGCCAGCAGCCCACGCCAGGGGGTTAGTAATGAAAAACTGTTTTTT
CASSPRQGVSNEKLFF
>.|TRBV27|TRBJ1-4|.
TGTGCCAGCAGTTCCGCGGGGGCGCGAGAAAAACTGTTTTTT
CASSSAGAREKLFF
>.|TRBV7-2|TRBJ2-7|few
TGTGCCAGCAGCACACCACAGGCCCACTCCTACGAGCAGTACTTC
CASSTPQAHSYEQYF
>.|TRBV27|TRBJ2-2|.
TGTGCCAGCAGTTTACGGTCGAACACCGGGGAGCTGTTTTTT
CASSLRSNTGELFF